One TCR beta chain is described in this entry. Its antigen is as yet unknown. The record originates from a study of CD8+ T cells in alopecia areata. The study, taken as a whole, reports: Across lesional scalp, and particularly alopecia totalis/universalis, clonality surpassed that of normal scalp. Sequenced scalp T cells also include alphabeta T cells resident in normal skin.

In each case, RNA was isolated and then reverse transcribed into cDNA as the sequencing template. Generated by immunoSEQ multiplex PCR, the TCRdb table keeps only in-frame clones and is missing some. The sample holds approximately 34,000 clones, 55% seen once. Researchers took lesional scalp punch biopsies and peripheral blood from people who were alopecia areata patients. PBMCs provided sorted CD4+ and CD8+ T cells. Germline V gene data show CDR1 as SEHNR and CDR2 as FQNEAQ (reference sequence). Trimming left V 4 bases short and J 8 bases short, with 11 bases between. This CDR3 region has 13 residues.

The genes are TRBV7-9 and TRBJ2-2; D is unclear. What was sequenced was NKG2D-high CD8+ T cells sorted from blood. This TCR was recovered from a human donor with alopecia areata. CDR3 coding DNA: TGTGCCAGCAGCTCCTACGTGGGGGGGGAGCTGTTTTTT. Translating it yields CASSSYVGGELFF.